This entry lists 19 T cell receptor beta chains sequenced from one sample in a study of shared clonotypes between healthy human individuals (dated by TCRdb to the early 2020s). Library preparation used the immunoSEQ multiplex PCR assay. TCRdb provides this immuneACCESS table in a form limited to in-frame rearrangements. Some clones are lacking; in checked studies, under half of them reflect an unresolved V gene, and why the rest are absent is not known. In this sample the table shows over a million clones, about 80% of which occur a single time. In total, the top ten clones hold 1.4% of the sample. The sequenced material came from memory CD4+ T cells sorted from blood. The cell subset or site tag for this specimen amounts to: CD45RA-negative fraction. The receptor source for this set is a young man in good health.

The chain has TRBV9 and TRBJ1-2; 7 bases are shared with TRBD1. Looked up from germline, CDR1 is SGDLS and CDR2 is YYNGEE. The CDR3 length is 12 residues. V was pared by 3 bases and J by 8 bases, with 4 bases of the junction left unmatched. The CDR3 loop reads CASSGGTAGYTF. The CDR3 region has the DNA TGTGCCAGCAGCGGAGGGACAGCCGGCTACACCTTC.

A remark on this clone: Other DNA sequences within the sample encode an identical CDR3. The V gene is TRBV7-2, the J gene TRBJ2-1, with a weak D call TRBD2 (6 bases). V was pared by 1 base and J by 7 bases, with 11 bases between. The CDR3 covers 14 residues. CDR1 and CDR2 from the germline V gene are SGHTA and FQGNSA. In DNA, the CDR3 is TGTGCCAGCAGCTTAGAATTAGCGGTAAATGAGCAGTTCTTC. It encodes CASSLELAVNEQFF.

The chain recombines TRBV4-2 with TRBJ2-3; TRBD2 matches 12 bases. CDR3 length: 16 residues. V lost 3 bases, J lost 6 bases, and 7 bases stayed unmatched. From germline, CDR1 is LGHNA and CDR2 YNFKEQ. CDR3 protein: CASSQSSLAGGDTQYF. Written as DNA, the CDR3 is TGTGCCAGCAGCCAGTCGTCCCTAGCGGGGGGGGATACGCAGTATTTT.

The chain joins TRBV7-8 to TRBJ1-4; TRBD1 matches 8 bases. Germline V CDR1 and CDR2: SGHVS, FQNEAQ. The trim removed 5 bases at V and 5 bases at J, leaving 4 bases unmatched. The CDR3 has 14 amino acids. In nucleotides, the CDR3 is TGTGCCAGCAGCGAGGACAGGGTGAATGAAAAACTGTTTTTT. Residues: CASSEDRVNEKLFF.

The rearrangement uses TRBV6-1 and TRBJ2-7; D call uncertain. The V and J ends lost 6 bases and 4 bases respectively, with 10 bases between them. The CDR3 is 12 amino acids. CDR1 and CDR2 from the germline V gene are MNHNS and SASEGT. In nucleotides, the CDR3 is TGTGCCAGCAGGAACAGCGAATACGAGCAGTACTTC. Its translation is CASRNSEYEQYF.

V is TRBV6-5 and J is TRBJ2-7; a weak D match, TRBD1 (6 bases). Germline values: CDR1 MNHEY, CDR2 SVGAGI. V was clipped by 8 bases and J by 0 bases, with 11 bases between them. CDR3 length: 13 residues. The CDR3 DNA sequence: TGTGCCAGCGGGAACAGGGACTCCTACGAGCAGTACTTC. As protein: CASGNRDSYEQYF.

This clone was counted between two and nine times. The genes are TRBV19 and TRBJ2-1; 10 bases are a match to TRBD1. The CDR3 loop spans 15 amino acids. Trimming cost V 3 bases and J 7 bases; bases outside gene matches: 6. The germline V gene has CDR1 LNHDA and CDR2 SQIVND (reference sequence). CDR3 protein: CASSMFGQGENEQFF. The DNA for the CDR3 is TGTGCCAGTAGTATGTTTGGACAGGGGGAAAATGAGCAGTTCTTC.

This rearrangement joins TRBV10-3 to TRBJ1-2; D may be TRBD1 (6 bases). With 9 bases removed from V and 7 bases from J, the gap between germline ends came to 18 bases. The CDR3 contains 13 residues. Germline V gene data show CDR1 as ENHRY and CDR2 as SYGVKD. The CDR3 DNA is TGTGCCATTCAGGGGACGGTGGGGAGTGGCTACACCTTC. Protein product: CAIQGTVGSGYTF.

CDR3: CASNSDSKGTDTQYF. The CDR3, as DNA: TGTGCCAGCAACTCCGACTCCAAGGGCACAGATACGCAGTATTTT. V gene TRBV11-2 combines with J gene TRBJ2-3; D ambiguous. This CDR3 has 15 amino acids. The ends were cut back, 7 bases at V and 1 base at J, with 15 bases in the middle. The germline CDR1 and CDR2 sequences are SGHAT and FQNNGV.

The chain joins TRBV15 to TRBJ2-2, with TRBD2 matching 11 bases. The CDR3 runs 17 residues. With V trimmed by 0 bases and J by 4 bases, 4 bases remained unmatched. The germline V gene has CDR1 LNHNV and CDR2 YYDKDF (reference sequence). The CDR3 is CATSRDGGTSGTGELFF. In nucleotides, the CDR3 is TGTGCCACCAGCAGAGATGGGGGGACTAGCGGCACCGGGGAGCTGTTTTTT. Supplemented by reference TRBV15 and TRBJ2-2, the full variable domain reads DAMVIQNPRYQVTQFGKPVTLSCSQTLNHNVMYWYQQKSSQAPKLLFHYYDKDFNNEADTPDNFQSRRPNTSFCFLDIRSPGLGDTAMYLCATSRDGGTSGTGELFFGEGSRLTVL.

The chain uses TRBV14 and TRBJ2-7, with TRBD2 as a possible D gene (5 bases). The CDR3 loop spans 14 amino acids. V gave up 0 bases and J gave up 0 bases, with 6 bases separating them. Germline-derived CDR1 and CDR2 are SGHDN and FVKESK. CDR3 in amino acids: CASSQEGSSYEQYF. Written as DNA, the CDR3 is TGTGCCAGCAGCCAAGAGGGGAGCTCCTACGAGCAGTACTTC.

CDR3 in amino acids: CASSPGTANSPLHF. The CDR3, as DNA: TGTGCCAGCAGCCCGGGGACGGCGAATTCACCCCTCCACTTT. V is TRBV13 and J is TRBJ1-6; perhaps TRBD1 as D (5 bases). V shed 5 bases and J shed 7 bases, with 12 bases lying between them. The CDR3 loop spans 14 amino acids. Germline-derived CDR1 and CDR2 are PRHDT and FYEKMQ (reference sequence).

Regarding this clone: The same CDR3 can be traced to other DNA sequences in this sample. This rearrangement joins TRBV5-1 to TRBJ2-2, with no clear D. The germline gives CDR1 SGHRS, CDR2 YFSETQ. The V end was cut by 4 bases, the J end by 1 base, with 8 bases between. CDR3 length: 14 residues. The CDR3 DNA reads as TGCGCCAGCAGCCTAGAAGGGAACACCGGGGAGCTGTTTTTT. Translated, it gives CASSLEGNTGELFF.

The chain has TRBV13 and TRBJ2-2; 7 nucleotides match TRBD1. Germline CDR1 is PRHDT and CDR2 is FYEKMQ (reference sequence). V lost 0 bases, J lost 6 bases, and 4 bases stayed unmatched. This CDR3 contains 15 residues. CDR3 DNA: TGTGCCAGCAGCTTAGGCGGGCAGGGGGCCGGGGAGCTGTTTTTT. Protein product: CASSLGGQGAGELFF.

The chain joins TRBV28 to TRBJ2-7; the D is unclear. This CDR3 contains 13 residues. Germline-derived CDR1 and CDR2 are MDHEN and SYDVKM. Trimming stripped 10 bases from V and 6 bases from J, with 19 bases between. As DNA, the CDR3 is TGTGCCACCAGCCGATTTACCTTGGCCGAGCAGTACTTC. Translation: CATSRFTLAEQYF.

The V call is TRBV6-1, the J call TRBJ1-6, with 9 bases identical to TRBD1. The CDR3 contains 15 residues. Germline-derived CDR1 and CDR2 are MNHNS and SASEGT. V lost 6 bases, J lost 9 bases, and 9 bases stayed unmatched. As DNA, the CDR3 is TGTGCCAGCAGGACCCCGACAGGGGGTGCTTCACCCCTCCACTTT. This encodes CASRTPTGGASPLHF.

This sequence joins TRBV5-4 and TRBJ2-5, with D possibly matching TRBD2 (6 bases). Trimming left V 1 base short and J 4 bases short, with 17 bases between. The CDR3 contains 16 residues. Looked up from germline, CDR1 is SGHNT and CDR2 is YYREEE (reference sequence). CDR3 protein: CASSLSEGKGRETQYF. CDR3 DNA sequence: TGTGCCAGCAGCTTGTCGGAGGGCAAGGGACGAGAGACCCAGTACTTC.

As to this clone: The sample holds other DNA sequences that translate to the same CDR3. The CDR3 DNA reads as TGCGCCAGCAGCCCCGGACTAGCGGGAAGCTCTGGGGCCAACGTCCTGACTTTC. This sequence encodes CASSPGLAGSSGANVLTF. The chain couples TRBV5-1 to TRBJ2-6, with 12 bases identical to TRBD2. Germline V gene sequence: CDR1 SGHRS, CDR2 YFSETQ. The CDR3 runs to 18 residues. The J segment lost 0 bases and the V segment lost 4 bases, leaving 5 bases of the junction unmatched.

This chain uses TRBV6-1 with TRBJ2-1; 10 bases line up with TRBD1. CDR3 length: 17 amino acids. The J segment lost 6 bases and the V segment lost 4 bases, leaving 12 bases of the junction unmatched. CDR1 is MNHNS and CDR2 is SASEGT in the germline V gene. CDR3 loop: CASSAFLPGTGVNEQFF. Written as DNA, the CDR3 is TGTGCCAGCAGTGCGTTTCTCCCCGGGACAGGGGTCAATGAGCAGTTCTTC.